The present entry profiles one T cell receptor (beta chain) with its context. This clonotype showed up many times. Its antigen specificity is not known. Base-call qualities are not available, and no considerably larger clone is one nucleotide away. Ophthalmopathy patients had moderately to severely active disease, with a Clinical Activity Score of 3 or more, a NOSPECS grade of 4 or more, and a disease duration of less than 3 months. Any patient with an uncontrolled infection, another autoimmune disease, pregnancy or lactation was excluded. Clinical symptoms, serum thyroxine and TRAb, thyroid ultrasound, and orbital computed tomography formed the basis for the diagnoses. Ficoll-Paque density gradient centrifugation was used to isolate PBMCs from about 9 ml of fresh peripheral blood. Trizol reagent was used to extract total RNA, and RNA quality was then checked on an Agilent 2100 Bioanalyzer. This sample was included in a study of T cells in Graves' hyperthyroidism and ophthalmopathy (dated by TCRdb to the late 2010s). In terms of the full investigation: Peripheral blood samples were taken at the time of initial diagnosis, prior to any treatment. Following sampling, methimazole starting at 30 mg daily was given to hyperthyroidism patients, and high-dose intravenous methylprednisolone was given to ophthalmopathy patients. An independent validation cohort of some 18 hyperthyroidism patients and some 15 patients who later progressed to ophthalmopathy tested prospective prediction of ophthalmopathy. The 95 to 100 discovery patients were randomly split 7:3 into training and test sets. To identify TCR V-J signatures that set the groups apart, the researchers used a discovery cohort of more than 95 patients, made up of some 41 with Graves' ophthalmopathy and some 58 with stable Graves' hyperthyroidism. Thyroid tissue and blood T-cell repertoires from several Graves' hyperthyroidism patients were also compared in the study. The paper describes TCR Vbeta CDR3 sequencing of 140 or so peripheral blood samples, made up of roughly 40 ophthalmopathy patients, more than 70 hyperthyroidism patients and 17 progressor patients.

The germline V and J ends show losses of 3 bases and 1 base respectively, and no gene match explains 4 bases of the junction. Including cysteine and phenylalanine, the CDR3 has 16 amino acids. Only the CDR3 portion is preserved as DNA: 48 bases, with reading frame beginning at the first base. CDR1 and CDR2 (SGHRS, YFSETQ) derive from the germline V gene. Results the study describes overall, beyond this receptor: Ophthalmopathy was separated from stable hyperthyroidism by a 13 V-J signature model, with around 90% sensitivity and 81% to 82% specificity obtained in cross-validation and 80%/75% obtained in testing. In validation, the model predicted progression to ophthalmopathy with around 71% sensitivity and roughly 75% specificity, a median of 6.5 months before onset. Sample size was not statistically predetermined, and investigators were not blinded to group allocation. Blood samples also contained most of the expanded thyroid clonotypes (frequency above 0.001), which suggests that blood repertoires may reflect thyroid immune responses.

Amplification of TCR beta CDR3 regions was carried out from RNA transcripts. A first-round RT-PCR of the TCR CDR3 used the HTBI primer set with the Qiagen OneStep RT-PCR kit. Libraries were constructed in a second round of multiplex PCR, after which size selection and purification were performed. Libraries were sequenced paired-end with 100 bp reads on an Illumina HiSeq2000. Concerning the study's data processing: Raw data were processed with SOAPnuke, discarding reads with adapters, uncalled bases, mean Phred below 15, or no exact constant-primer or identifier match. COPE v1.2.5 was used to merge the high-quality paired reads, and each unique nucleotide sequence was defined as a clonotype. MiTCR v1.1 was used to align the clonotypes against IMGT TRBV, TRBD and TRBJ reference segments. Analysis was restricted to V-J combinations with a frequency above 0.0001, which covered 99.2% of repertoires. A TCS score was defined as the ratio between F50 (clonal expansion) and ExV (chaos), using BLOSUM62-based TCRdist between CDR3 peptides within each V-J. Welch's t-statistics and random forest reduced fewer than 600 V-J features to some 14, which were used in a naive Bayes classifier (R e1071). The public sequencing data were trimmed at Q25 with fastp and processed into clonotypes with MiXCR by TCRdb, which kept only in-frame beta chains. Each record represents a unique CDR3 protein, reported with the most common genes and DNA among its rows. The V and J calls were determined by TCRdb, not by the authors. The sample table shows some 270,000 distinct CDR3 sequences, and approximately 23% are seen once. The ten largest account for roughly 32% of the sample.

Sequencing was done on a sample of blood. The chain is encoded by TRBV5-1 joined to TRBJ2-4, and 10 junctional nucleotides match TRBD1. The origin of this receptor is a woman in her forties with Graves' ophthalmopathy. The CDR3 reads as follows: CASSSGQGDAKNIQYF. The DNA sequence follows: TGCGCCAGCAGCTCCGGACAGGGGGATGCCAAAAACATTCAGTACTTC.